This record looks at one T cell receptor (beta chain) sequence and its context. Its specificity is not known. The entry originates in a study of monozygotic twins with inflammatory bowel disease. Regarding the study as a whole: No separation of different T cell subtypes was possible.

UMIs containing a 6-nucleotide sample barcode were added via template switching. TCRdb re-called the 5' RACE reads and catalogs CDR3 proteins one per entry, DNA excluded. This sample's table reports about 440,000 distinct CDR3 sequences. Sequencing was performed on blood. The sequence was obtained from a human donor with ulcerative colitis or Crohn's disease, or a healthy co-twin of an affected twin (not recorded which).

CDR3 residues: CATSDPSGTSGGVGEQFF. The genes are TRBV24-1 and TRBJ2-1; with no DNA, the TCRdb D assignment of TRBD2 cannot be verified. The CDR3 is 18 amino acids. CDR1 is KGHDR and CDR2 is SFDVKD in the germline V gene.